The rows below give T cell receptor beta chains drawn from one sample of a study of blood T cells in healthy people across ages. TCRdb analysed the 5' RACE reads with MiXCR anew, one entry per CDR3 protein. This sample has 600,000 to 900,000 distinct CDR3 sequences; 25% to 30% occur once, and the top ten carry under 3%. These same data were also listed under a study on T cells of mothers and their children.

Sequenced material: blood. The receptors shown here come from a boy aged 10-17 years in good health. Both conserved end residues are part of each CDR3. The D gene is left open where the match is weak. Expanded clones are given a class, and other clones once, few, many or no size at all.

abundance | j_gene | d_gene | v_gene | CDR3nt | CDR3aa
few | TRBJ1-6 | TRBD1 | TRBV11-2 | TGTGCCAGCAGCGGGGACAGGGGGGCCCAACCCCTCCACTTT | CASSGDRGAQPLHF
many | TRBJ2-5 | . | TRBV11-2 | TGTGCCAGCAGCCCAAAAGTCACGGCGTTTGGTCGTGAGACCCAGTACTTC | CASSPKVTAFGRETQYF
. | TRBJ1-1 | . | TRBV1 | TGCACCAGCAGCCCCGGAGGGCAGGGGGAAGACACTGAAGCTTTCTTT | CTSSPGGQGEDTEAFF
few | TRBJ2-1 | . | TRBV2 | TGTGCCAGCAATGTTGCCGGGACCGGTGGGTCCTACAATGAGCAGTTCTTC | CASNVAGTGGSYNEQFF
. | TRBJ2-5 | TRBD2 | TRBV20-1 | TGCAGTGCTTCTCCCTCGGGACTAGCGGGCCAAGAGACCCAGTACTTC | CSASPSGLAGQETQYF
. | TRBJ2-1 | . | TRBV20-1 | TGCAGTGCTCTGGACAGATTTGAGCAGTTCTTC | CSALDRFEQFF
. | TRBJ2-3 | . | TRBV7-8 | TGTGCCAGCAGCACCCGGATGACGGGTACGCAGTATTTT | CASSTRMTGTQYF
. | TRBJ2-5 | . | TRBV3-1 | TGTGCCAGCAAGAGACCAGATAGGGAGACCCAGTACTTC | CASKRPDRETQYF
few | TRBJ1-1 | . | TRBV12-3/TRBV12-4 | TGTGCCAGCAGTTGGGGAGGACCCTTCACTGAAGCTTTCTTT | CASSWGGPFTEAFF
. | TRBJ1-4 | TRBD1 | TRBV20-1 | TGCAGTATGACAGGGTTTAAAGAAAAACTGTTTTTT | CSMTGFKEKLFF
. | TRBJ2-4 | . | TRBV5-1 | TGCGCCAGCAGCTTGTGGGGGACCAAAAACATTCAGTACTTC | CASSLWGTKNIQYF
few | TRBJ2-5 | . | TRBV10-3 | TGTGCCATCAGTGACGCCGTTGGATTTAAAGAGACCCAGTACTTC | CAISDAVGFKETQYF
. | TRBJ1-3 | TRBD1 | TRBV28 | TGTGCCAGTTCAGGGGGGAGAAACACCATATATTTT | CASSGGRNTIYF
many | TRBJ1-4 | . | TRBV7-3 | TGTGCCAGCAGTTCGGGCCCTAATGAAAAACTGTTTTTT | CASSSGPNEKLFF
. | TRBJ2-5 | . | TRBV28 | TGTGCCAGCACGGGGCCGGAAGAGACCCAGTACTTC | CASTGPEETQYF
. | TRBJ2-1 | . | TRBV30 | TGTGCCTGGAGTGTCGAGGTGACTCGTGTATACAATGAGCAGTTCTTC | CAWSVEVTRVYNEQFF
few | TRBJ2-1 | TRBD2 | TRBV11-3 | TGTGCCAGCAGCTTAGATCGAACTAGCGGCAATGAGCAGTTCTTC | CASSLDRTSGNEQFF
. | TRBJ2-1 | TRBD1 | TRBV12-3/TRBV12-4 | TGTGCCAGCAGTTTAATAGGGACAGAGTCGAATGAGCAGTTCTTC | CASSLIGTESNEQFF